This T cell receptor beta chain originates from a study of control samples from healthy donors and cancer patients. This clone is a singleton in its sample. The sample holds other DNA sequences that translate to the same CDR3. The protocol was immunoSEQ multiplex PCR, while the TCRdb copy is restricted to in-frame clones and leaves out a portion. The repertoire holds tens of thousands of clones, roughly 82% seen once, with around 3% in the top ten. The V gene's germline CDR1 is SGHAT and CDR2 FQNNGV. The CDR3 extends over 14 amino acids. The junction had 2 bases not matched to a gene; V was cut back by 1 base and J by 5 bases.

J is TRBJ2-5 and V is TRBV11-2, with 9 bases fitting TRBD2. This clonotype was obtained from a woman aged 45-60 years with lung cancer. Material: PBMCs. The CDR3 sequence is CASSLGLAEETQYF. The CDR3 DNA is TGTGCCAGCAGCTTAGGACTAGCGGAGGAGACCCAGTACTTC.